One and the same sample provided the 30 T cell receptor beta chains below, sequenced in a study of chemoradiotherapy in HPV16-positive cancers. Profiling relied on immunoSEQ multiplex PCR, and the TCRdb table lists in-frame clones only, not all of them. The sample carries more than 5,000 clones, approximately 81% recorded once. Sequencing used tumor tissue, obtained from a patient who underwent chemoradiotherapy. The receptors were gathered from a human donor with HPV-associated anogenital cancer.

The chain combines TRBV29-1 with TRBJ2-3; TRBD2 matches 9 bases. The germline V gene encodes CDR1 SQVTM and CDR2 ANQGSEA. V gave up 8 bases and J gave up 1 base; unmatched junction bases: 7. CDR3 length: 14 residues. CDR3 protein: CSHAGGRGTDTQYF. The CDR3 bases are TGCAGCCACGCGGGGGGGAGGGGCACAGATACGCAGTATTTT.

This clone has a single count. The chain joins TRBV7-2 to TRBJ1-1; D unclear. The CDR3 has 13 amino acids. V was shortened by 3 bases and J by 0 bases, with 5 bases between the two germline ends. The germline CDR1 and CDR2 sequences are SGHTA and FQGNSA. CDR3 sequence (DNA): TGTGCCAGCAGCTTGACGGTGAACACTGAAGCTTTCTTT. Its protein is CASSLTVNTEAFF.

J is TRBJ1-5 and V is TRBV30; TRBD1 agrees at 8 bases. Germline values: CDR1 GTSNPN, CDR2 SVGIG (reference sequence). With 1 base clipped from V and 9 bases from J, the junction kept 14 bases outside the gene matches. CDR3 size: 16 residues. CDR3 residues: CAWSDRQGFGFSPQHF. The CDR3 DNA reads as TGTGCCTGGAGTGACCGACAGGGGTTTGGATTTTCGCCCCAGCATTTT.

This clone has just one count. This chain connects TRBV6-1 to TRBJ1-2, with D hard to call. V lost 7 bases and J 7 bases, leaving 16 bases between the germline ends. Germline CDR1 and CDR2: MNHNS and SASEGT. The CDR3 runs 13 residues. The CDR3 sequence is CASTDVVRSGYTF. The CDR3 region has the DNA TGTGCCAGCACTGACGTCGTAAGGAGTGGCTACACCTTC.

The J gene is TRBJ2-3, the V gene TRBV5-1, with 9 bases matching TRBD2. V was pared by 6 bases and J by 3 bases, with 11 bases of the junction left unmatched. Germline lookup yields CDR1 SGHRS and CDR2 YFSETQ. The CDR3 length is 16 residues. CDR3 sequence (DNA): TGCGCCAGCATGGCTAGCGGGGTGACGGGAACAGATACGCAGTATTTT. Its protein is CASMASGVTGTDTQYF.

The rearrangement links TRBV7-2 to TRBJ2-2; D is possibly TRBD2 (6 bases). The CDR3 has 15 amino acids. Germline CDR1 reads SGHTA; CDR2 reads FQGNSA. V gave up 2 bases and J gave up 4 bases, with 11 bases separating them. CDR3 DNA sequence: TGTGCCAGCAGCTTATCGGCGGGGAGCACCGGGGAGCTGTTTTTT. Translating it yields CASSLSAGSTGELFF.

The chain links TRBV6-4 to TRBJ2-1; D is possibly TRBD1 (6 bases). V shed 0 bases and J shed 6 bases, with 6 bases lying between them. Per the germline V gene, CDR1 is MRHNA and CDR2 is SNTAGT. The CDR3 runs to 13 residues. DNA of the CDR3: TGTGCCAGCAGTGACTCGGACAGCAATGAGCAGTTCTTC. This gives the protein CASSDSDSNEQFF.

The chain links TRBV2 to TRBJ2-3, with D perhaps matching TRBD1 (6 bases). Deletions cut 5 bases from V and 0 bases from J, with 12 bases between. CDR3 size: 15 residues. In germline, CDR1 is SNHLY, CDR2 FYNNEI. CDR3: CASSLQGLSTDTQYF. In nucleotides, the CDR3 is TGTGCCAGCAGTCTACAGGGCCTTAGCACAGATACGCAGTATTTT.

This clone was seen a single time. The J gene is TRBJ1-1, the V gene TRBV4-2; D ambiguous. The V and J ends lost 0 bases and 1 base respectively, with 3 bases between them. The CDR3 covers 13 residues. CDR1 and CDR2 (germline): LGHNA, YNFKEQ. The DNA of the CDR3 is TGTGCCAGCAGCCAAGACCGGAACACTGAAGCTTTCTTT. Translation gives CASSQDRNTEAFF.

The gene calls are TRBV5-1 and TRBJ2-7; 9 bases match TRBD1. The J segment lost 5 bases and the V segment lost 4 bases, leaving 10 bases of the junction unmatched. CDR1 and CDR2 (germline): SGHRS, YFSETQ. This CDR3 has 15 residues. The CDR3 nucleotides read TGCGCCAGCAGCCGCGTCCGACAGGGGGTGGACGAGCAGTACTTC. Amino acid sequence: CASSRVRQGVDEQYF.

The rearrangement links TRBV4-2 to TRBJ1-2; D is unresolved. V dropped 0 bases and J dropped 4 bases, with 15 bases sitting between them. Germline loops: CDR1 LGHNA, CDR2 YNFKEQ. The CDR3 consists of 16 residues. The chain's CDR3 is CASSQERVGGSYGYTF. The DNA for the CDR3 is TGTGCCAGCAGCCAAGAAAGGGTCGGCGGCTCCTATGGCTACACCTTC.

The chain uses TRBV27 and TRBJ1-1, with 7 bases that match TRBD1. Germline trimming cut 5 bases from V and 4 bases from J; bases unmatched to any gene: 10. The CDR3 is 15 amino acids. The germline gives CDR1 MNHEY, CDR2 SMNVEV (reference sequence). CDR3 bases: TGTGCCAGCAGTCGGACTGCCTCAGGGGGCACTGAAGCTTTCTTT. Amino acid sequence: CASSRTASGGTEAFF.

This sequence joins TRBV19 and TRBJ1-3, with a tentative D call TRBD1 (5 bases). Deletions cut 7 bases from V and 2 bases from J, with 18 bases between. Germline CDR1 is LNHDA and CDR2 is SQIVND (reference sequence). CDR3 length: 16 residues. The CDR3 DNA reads TGTGCCAGTATTCGCCAGGGAAGTTTGGCTGGAAACACCATATATTTT. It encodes CASIRQGSLAGNTIYF.

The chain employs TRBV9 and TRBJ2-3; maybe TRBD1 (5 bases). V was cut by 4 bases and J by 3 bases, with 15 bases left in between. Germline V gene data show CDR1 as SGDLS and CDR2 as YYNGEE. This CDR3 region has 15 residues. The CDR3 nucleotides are TGTGCCAGCAGCTCAACGGCAGGGAAAACAGATACGCAGTATTTT. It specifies CASSSTAGKTDTQYF.

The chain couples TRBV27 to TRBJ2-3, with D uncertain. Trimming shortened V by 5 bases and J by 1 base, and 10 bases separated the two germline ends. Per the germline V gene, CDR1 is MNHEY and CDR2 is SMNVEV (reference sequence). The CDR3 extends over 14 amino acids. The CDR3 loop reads CASSAYIGTDTQYF. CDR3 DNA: TGTGCCAGCAGTGCCTACATTGGCACAGATACGCAGTATTTT.

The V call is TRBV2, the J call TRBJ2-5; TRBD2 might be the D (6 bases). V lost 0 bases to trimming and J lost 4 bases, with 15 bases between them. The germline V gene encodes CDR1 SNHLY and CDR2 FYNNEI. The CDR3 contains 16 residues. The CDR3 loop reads CASSEALPGVRETQYF. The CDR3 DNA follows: TGTGCCAGCAGTGAAGCGCTTCCGGGAGTCAGAGAGACCCAGTACTTC.

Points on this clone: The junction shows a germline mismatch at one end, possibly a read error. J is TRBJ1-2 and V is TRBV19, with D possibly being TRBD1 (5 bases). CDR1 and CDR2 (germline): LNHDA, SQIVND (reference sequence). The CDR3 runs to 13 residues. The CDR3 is CAGSQGPDYGYTF. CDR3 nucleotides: TGTGCCGGTAGCCAGGGACCTGACTATGGCTACACCTTC.

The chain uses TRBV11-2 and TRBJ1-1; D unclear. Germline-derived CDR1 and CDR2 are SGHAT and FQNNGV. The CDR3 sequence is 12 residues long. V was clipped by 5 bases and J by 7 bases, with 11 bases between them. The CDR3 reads CASSEWPIEAFF. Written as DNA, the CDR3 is TGTGCCAGCAGCGAGTGGCCTATTGAAGCTTTCTTT. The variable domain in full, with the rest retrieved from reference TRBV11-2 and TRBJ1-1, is EAGVAQSPRYKIIEKRQSVAFWCNPISGHATLYWYQQILGQGPKLLIQFQNNGVVDDSQLPKDRFSAERLKGVDSTLKIQPAKLEDSAVYLCASSEWPIEAFFGQGTRLTVV.

CDR3 amino acids: CASSVSQGAGELFF. The CDR3 coding sequence is TGTGCCAGCAGCGTATCTCAGGGGGCCGGGGAGCTGTTTTTT. The rearrangement uses TRBV9 and TRBJ2-2, with 7 bases lining up with TRBD1. The germline V gene has CDR1 SGDLS and CDR2 YYNGEE. The trim removed 1 base at V and 6 bases at J, leaving 3 bases unmatched. The CDR3 runs 14 residues.

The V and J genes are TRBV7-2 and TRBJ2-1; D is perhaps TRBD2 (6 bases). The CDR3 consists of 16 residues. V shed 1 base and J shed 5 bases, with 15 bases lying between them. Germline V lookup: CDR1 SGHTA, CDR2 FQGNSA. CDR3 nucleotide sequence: TGTGCCAGCAGCTTAGATTCATCGGGACTTCACAATGAGCAGTTCTTC. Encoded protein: CASSLDSSGLHNEQFF. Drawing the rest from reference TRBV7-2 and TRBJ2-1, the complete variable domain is GAGVSQSPSNKVTEKGKDVELRCDPISGHTALYWYRQSLGQGLEFLIYFQGNSAPDKSGLPSDRFSAERTGGSVSTLTIQRTQQEDSAVYLCASSLDSSGLHNEQFFGPGTRLTVL.

As DNA, the CDR3 is TGTGCCAGCAGAGGGACAGAAAGCTCCTACGAGCAGTACGTC. Its translation: CASRGTESSYEQYV. The chain joins TRBV28 to TRBJ2-7; 7 nucleotides align to TRBD1. This CDR3 has 14 amino acids. Unmatched junction bases numbered 5, after V lost 6 bases and J lost 0 bases. Germline V gene data show CDR1 as MDHEN and CDR2 as SYDVKM.

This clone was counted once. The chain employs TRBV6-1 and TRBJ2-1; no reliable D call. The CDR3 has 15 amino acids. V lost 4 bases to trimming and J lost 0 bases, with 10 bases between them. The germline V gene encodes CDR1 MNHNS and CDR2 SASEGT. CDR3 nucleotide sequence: TGTGCCAGCAGTGGTCCATATAGCTCCTACAATGAGCAGTTCTTC. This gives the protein CASSGPYSSYNEQFF.

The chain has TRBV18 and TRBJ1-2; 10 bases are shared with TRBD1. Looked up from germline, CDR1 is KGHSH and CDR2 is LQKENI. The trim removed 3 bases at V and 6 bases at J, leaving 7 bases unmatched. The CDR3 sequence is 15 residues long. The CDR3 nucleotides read TGTGCCAGCTCACCCTCGGGACAGGGGTACGATGGCTACACCTTC. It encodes CASSPSGQGYDGYTF.

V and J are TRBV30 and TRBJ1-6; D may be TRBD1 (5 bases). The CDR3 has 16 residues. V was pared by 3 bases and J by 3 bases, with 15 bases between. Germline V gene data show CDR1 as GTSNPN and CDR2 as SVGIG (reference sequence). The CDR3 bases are TGTGCCTGGAGGACACTACGGGGCGTCTATAATTCACCCCTCCACTTT. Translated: CAWRTLRGVYNSPLHF.

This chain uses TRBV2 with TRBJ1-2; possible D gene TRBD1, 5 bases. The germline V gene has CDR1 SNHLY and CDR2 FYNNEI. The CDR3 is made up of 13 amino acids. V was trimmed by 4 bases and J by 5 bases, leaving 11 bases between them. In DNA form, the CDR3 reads TGTGCCAGCAGTGCTGTCAGGGAATATGGCTACACCTTC. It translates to CASSAVREYGYTF.

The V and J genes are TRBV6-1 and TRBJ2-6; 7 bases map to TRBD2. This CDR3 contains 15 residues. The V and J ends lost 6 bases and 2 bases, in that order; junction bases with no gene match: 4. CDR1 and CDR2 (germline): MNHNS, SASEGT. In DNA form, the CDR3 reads TGTGCCAGCAGCCCCGGGGGGACTGGGGCCAACGTCCTGACTTTC. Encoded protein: CASSPGGTGANVLTF.

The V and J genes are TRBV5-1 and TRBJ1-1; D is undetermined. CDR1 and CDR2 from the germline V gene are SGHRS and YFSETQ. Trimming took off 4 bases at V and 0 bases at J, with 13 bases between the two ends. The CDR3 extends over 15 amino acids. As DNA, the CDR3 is TGCGCCAGCAGCCCTCATTCGGGCATGAACACTGAAGCTTTCTTT. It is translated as CASSPHSGMNTEAFF.

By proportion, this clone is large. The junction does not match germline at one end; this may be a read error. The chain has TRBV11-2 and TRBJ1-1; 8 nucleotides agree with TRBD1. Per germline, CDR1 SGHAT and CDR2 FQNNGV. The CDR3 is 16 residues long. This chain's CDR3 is CASSLYSRDRNPEAFF. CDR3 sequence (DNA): TGTGCCAGCAGCTTATATTCCCGGGACAGGAACCCTGAAGCTTTCTTT.

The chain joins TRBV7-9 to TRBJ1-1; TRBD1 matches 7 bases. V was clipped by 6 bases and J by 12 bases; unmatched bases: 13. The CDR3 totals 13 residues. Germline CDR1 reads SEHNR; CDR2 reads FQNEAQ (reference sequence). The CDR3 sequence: CASSLETTGKTFF. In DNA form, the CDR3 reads TGTGCCAGCAGTCTTGAAACGACAGGGAAAACTTTCTTT.

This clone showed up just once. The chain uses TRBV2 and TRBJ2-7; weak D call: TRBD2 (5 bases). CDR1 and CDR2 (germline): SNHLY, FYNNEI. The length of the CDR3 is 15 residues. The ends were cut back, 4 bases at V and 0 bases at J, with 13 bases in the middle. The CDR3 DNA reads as TGTGCCAGCAGTGCGGATCGGGGTAGCTCCTACGAGCAGTACTTC. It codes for CASSADRGSSYEQYF.